This is a list of T cell receptor beta chains from one sample in a study of blood T cells in healthy people across ages. TCRdb analysed the 5' RACE reads with MiXCR anew, one entry per CDR3 protein. The sample consists of about 1.5 million distinct CDR3 sequences, about 42% of them appearing once. The sample consisted of blood. The receptor set was obtained from a woman aged 18-29 years in good health. Each CDR3 is given with its conserved first and last residue. D genes are given only for firm matches. Where a row states a size, it is once, few, many or the class of an expanded clone; other rows omit it.

.	TRBV27	TRBJ2-1	.	CASSLRGLRSYNEQFF	TGTGCCAGCAGTCTAAGAGGACTACGCTCCTACAATGAGCAGTTCTTC
.	TRBV11-2	TRBJ2-7	.	CASSPGLNPYEQYF	TGTGCCAGCAGCCCGGGGCTGAACCCCTACGAGCAGTACTTC
few	TRBV20-1	TRBJ2-7	.	CSAQSGNSYEQYF	TGCAGTGCACAGAGCGGAAACTCCTACGAGCAGTACTTC
few	TRBV7-7	TRBJ2-5	.	CASSSQVQETQYF	TGTGCTAGCAGCTCACAGGTCCAAGAGACCCAGTACTTC
few	TRBV4-1	TRBJ2-5	.	CASSQVWAYEETQYF	TGCGCCAGCAGCCAAGTTTGGGCTTATGAAGAGACCCAGTACTTC
.	TRBV10-3	TRBJ1-5	TRBD1	CAISDTDRDEEPQHF	TGTGCCATCAGTGATACCGACAGGGATGAAGAGCCCCAGCATTTT
.	TRBV12-3/TRBV12-4	TRBJ1-5	TRBD1	CASSSGQDRINQPQHF	TGTGCCAGCAGTTCGGGCCAGGACAGGATTAATCAGCCCCAGCATTTT
.	TRBV11-2	TRBJ2-1	TRBD2	CATPAGENYKEQFF	TGTGCCACCCCAGCGGGAGAGAACTACAAGGAGCAGTTCTTC
few	TRBV27	TRBJ2-2	TRBD1	CASGDRVNTGELFF	TGTGCCAGCGGGGACAGGGTGAATACCGGGGAGCTGTTTTTT
.	TRBV5-1	TRBJ2-1	.	CASSLATGRYNEQFF	TGCGCCAGCAGCTTGGCCACAGGGAGGTACAATGAGCAGTTCTTC
few	TRBV6-2/TRBV6-3	TRBJ2-7	.	CASSSVRSAPYEQYF	TGTGCCAGCAGTTCTGTGCGTAGCGCTCCCTACGAGCAGTACTTC
few	TRBV6-5	TRBJ1-1	TRBD1	CASRQLDRGLAFF	TGTGCCAGCAGGCAACTCGACAGGGGGCTAGCTTTCTTT
many	TRBV6-5	TRBJ1-2	.	CASSEGFYGYTF	TGTGCCAGCAGTGAGGGCTTCTATGGCTACACCTTC
few	TRBV20-1	TRBJ2-3	TRBD2	CSANSGRDTQYF	TGCAGTGCCAATAGCGGGCGGGATACGCAGTATTTT
.	TRBV7-2	TRBJ2-1	TRBD2	CASNLRGASGSTWGNEQFF	TGTGCCAGCAACCTTCGGGGGGCTAGCGGGAGCACATGGGGCAATGAGCAGTTCTTC
.	TRBV9	TRBJ2-1	.	CASSVEGLGSYNEQFF	TGTGCCAGCAGCGTAGAGGGATTGGGCTCCTACAATGAGCAGTTCTTC
.	TRBV10-2	TRBJ1-1	.	CASNEGAEAFF	TGCGCCAGCAATGAGGGGGCTGAAGCTTTCTTT
.	TRBV29-1	TRBJ2-1	TRBD2	CSVFDSGSFYNEQFF	TGCAGCGTTTTCGATAGCGGGAGTTTCTACAATGAGCAGTTCTTC
once	TRBV29-1	TRBJ2-3	TRBD1	CSVLLRGQGLNTQYF	TGCAGCGTTCTATTGAGGGGACAGGGACTAAATACGCAGTATTTT
.	TRBV7-2	TRBJ2-7	TRBD2	CASSSTSGTRPEQYF	TGTGCCAGCAGTTCTACTAGCGGGACGCGACCCGAGCAGTACTTC
few	TRBV4-2	TRBJ2-7	.	CASSQVGSRYEQYF	TGTGCCAGCAGCCAAGTGGGTAGTCGGTACGAGCAGTACTTC
few	TRBV7-2	TRBJ2-2	.	CASSRAVRTGELFF	TGTGCCAGCAGCAGGGCAGTTCGCACCGGGGAGCTGTTTTTT
.	TRBV27	TRBJ2-1	.	CASSWAGVSYEQFF	TGTGCCAGCAGTTGGGCAGGGGTCTCCTACGAGCAGTTCTTC
once	TRBV6-2/TRBV6-3	TRBJ2-1	TRBD2	CASSSIGLAGVYEQFF	TGTGCCAGCAGTTCCATCGGACTAGCGGGAGTATATGAGCAGTTCTTC
.	TRBV20-1	TRBJ2-3	.	CSASGLVGVADTQYF	TGCAGTGCTAGTGGATTAGTGGGAGTGGCAGATACGCAGTATTTT
.	TRBV4-3	TRBJ2-5	.	CASSQEVGGGSHEQYF	TGCGCCAGCAGCCAAGAGGTTGGGGGAGGATCGCATGAGCAGTACTTC
.	TRBV20-1	TRBJ1-2	.	CSLAAGAYGYTF	TGCAGTCTTGCTGCTGGTGCCTATGGCTACACCTTC
many	TRBV6-6	TRBJ1-1	.	CASSRTENTEAFF	TGTGCCAGCAGTCGTACAGAGAACACTGAAGCTTTCTTT